This T cell receptor (beta chain) emerged from a study of multiple sclerosis patients with progressive multifocal leukoencephalopathy (dated by TCRdb to between 2018 and 2021). Notes on the research overall: Roughly 5 natalizumab-treated MS patients who did not develop PML were used as controls and were sampled longitudinally. Peripheral T and B cells were examined in MS patients who went on to develop PML (4 under natalizumab, 1 after alemtuzumab) as well as in treated patients who did not. The goal of the study was to detect any JC virus-specific or public T-cell expansions that arose at the time of PML onset. From before therapy, through 6 and 12 months, up to PML onset, two natalizumab-treated patients who later developed PML were tracked longitudinally.

TRB CDR3 regions were amplified from genomic DNA with the immunoSEQ two-step multiplex PCR at survey-level depth. Synthetic inline TR CDR3 controls covering all V-J pairings were spiked into each PCR so that template counts could be estimated and amplification bias removed. Reads went through processing to reduce amplification and sequencing bias, and quantification was done against synthetic TR CDR3 analogs. In the original analysis: Raw data were processed in ImmunoSEQ Analyzer, with out-of-frame sequences and CDR3s containing stop codons removed, and gene names were assigned according to IMGT nomenclature. Normalized Shannon entropy, defined as 1 minus Pielou's evenness, was used to summarize repertoire diversity. Two TRB sequences were counted as identical only if the two sequences had the same V gene, J gene and CDR3. Public PML clonotypes were CDR3s shared by two or more PML-onset samples but absent earlier, in controls, and in public databases. Skylign with the observed count method was used to analyze CDR3 amino acid composition at each position. The table comes from immuneACCESS by way of TCRdb, which keeps in-frame sequences with V and J called. Part of the clones is missing from these tables; in studies checked, under half for an unresolved V gene and the rest for unknown reasons. The V and J calls and the clone size are those of that table, but D and trimming were determined from the DNA. Counted in this sample were roughly 31,000 clones; 70% to 90% of them appeared once. The ten largest clones capture approximately 1.5% of the sample.

The research as a whole found: At the time PML developed, no common TRBV or TRBJ gene usage or preferential TRBV-TRBJ pairings were detected. Although TRB clones above 0.5% frequency turned up only in PML patients, the clones expanded at PML onset were already present before and during natalizumab therapy. Only peripheral blood was analyzed, although cerebrospinal fluid or brain lymphocytes might be more informative for natalizumab-associated PML. Lower normalized Shannon entropy suggested less diverse TRB repertoires in most PML patients, whereas the natalizumab-treated controls showed values near 1. Because the cohort was small and descriptive, it remained unclear whether the findings reflect JC virus infection or general immunocompromise.

Comment on this clone: This receptor's antigen is unknown. No much larger clone is present one base from it, and per-base qualities are unavailable.

The intended sense of this specimen's time point label: before natalizumab initiation. All listed patients had previously received interferon beta, and all PML patients were female. Blood samples at T0 were collected prior to the first natalizumab infusion. Isolation of peripheral blood mononuclear cells was performed by Ficoll-Hypaque density gradient centrifugation. The CDR3 measures 14 amino acids from cysteine to phenylalanine. Of the read, only the CDR3 DNA is kept; its 42 bases are in frame from base 1. From the germline V gene (reference sequence), CDR1 is LNHDA and CDR2 is SQIVND. The sequence joins TRBV19 to TRBJ2-5, and TRBD1 may be the D gene, going by 6 matching bases. TRBJ2-7 explains the end of the DNA better; the J call may be wrong. This TCR was sampled from a human donor with multiple sclerosis. The sample comprised PBMCs. In nucleotides, the sequence is TGTGCCAGTAGGCAGGTGGGGGCCCCCTACGAGCAGTACTTC. Its coded protein is CASRQVGAPYEQYF.